Following are 15 T cell receptor beta chains from one sample sequenced in a study of T cell repertoires in cytomegalovirus infection. TCRdb processed the reads anew with MiXCR; each CDR3 protein has one entry. Of 310,000 or so distinct CDR3 sequences detected, 25% appear once; the ten largest clones hold 10% to 15%. These receptors' antigens are unknown. The specimen comprised cultured PBMCs, sampled from culture after CMV antigen stimulation. The origin of the receptors is a human donor in good health (CMV status not recorded). Some clones in this sample may be carry-over from other donors' samples.

The V call is TRBV5-1, the J call TRBJ2-1; D is perhaps TRBD1 or TRBD2 (6 bases each). Deletions cut 0 bases from V and 5 bases from J, with 12 bases between. CDR1 is SGHRS and CDR2 is YFSETQ in the germline V gene. This CDR3 has 15 amino acids. The CDR3 protein is CASSLVGGAHNEQFF. In nucleotides, the CDR3 is TGCGCCAGCAGCTTGGTCGGGGGCGCCCACAATGAGCAGTTCTTC.

This clonotype has only one observation. This chain joins TRBV27 and TRBJ1-5; D unclear. The length of the CDR3 is 13 residues. Trimming removed 1 base at V and 6 bases at J, with 7 bases between. Germline CDR1 MNHEY, CDR2 SMNVEV (reference sequence). CDR3 bases: TGTGCCAGCAGTTTATTTTTGGGTCAGCCCCAGCATTTT. Amino acids: CASSLFLGQPQHF.

In this sample, this clonotype turned up a few times. The chain is built from TRBV4-1 and TRBJ2-2, with a weak D call TRBD1 (6 bases). Germline V lookup: CDR1 MGHRA, CDR2 YSYEKL. The CDR3 runs to 15 residues. V was pared by 1 base and J by 5 bases, with 11 bases between. In DNA, the CDR3 is TGCGCCAGCAGCCAAGTTTCAGGGGCGACCGGGGAGCTGTTTTTT. As protein: CASSQVSGATGELFF.

The chain joins TRBV7-2 to TRBJ1-5; D gene uncertain. Germline CDR1 and CDR2: SGHTA and FQGNSA. The CDR3 consists of 11 residues. Deletions cut 8 bases from V and 3 bases from J, with 5 bases between. Here the CDR3 reads CASGYNQPQHF. In nucleotides, the CDR3 is TGTGCCAGCGGATACAATCAGCCCCAGCATTTT.

This clonotype was observed a few times. This chain joins TRBV12-3 or TRBV12-4 and TRBJ2-7; possible D gene TRBD1, 7 bases. Trimming took off 5 bases at V and 0 bases at J, with 17 bases between the two ends. The CDR3 runs to 16 residues. The CDR3 region has the DNA TGTGCCAGCAGTCTTCCCTGGGGGGACAGCTCCTACGAGCAGTACTTC. Its translation is CASSLPWGDSSYEQYF.

The V and J genes are TRBV11-2 and TRBJ1-1, with D perhaps matching TRBD1 (5 bases). Trimming stripped 1 base from V and 1 base from J, with 7 bases between. Germline assignment: CDR1 SGHAT and CDR2 FQNNGV. The CDR3 runs 14 residues. The CDR3 DNA sequence: TGTGCCAGCAGCTTAGGGGGGGAGAACACTGAAGCTTTCTTT. It codes for CASSLGGENTEAFF.

This clonotype was picked up a small number of times. The CDR3 DNA reads as TGTGCCAGCAGCACCCTCGGCGCGTTCGGCGGGAGTGTCGGTGAGCAGTTCTTC. This translates into CASSTLGAFGGSVGEQFF. The chain links TRBV11-2 to TRBJ2-1; 7 bases are shared with TRBD2. The CDR3 sequence is 18 residues long. Per the germline V gene, CDR1 is SGHAT and CDR2 is FQNNGV. V dropped 5 bases and J dropped 9; count of bases not matched to a gene: 22.

This chain joins TRBV11-3 and TRBJ2-1; D could derive from TRBD1 or TRBD2 (5 bases each). Germline V CDR1 and CDR2: SGHNT, YENEEA. The CDR3 has 18 amino acids. V shed 0 bases and J shed 7 bases, with 22 bases lying between them. DNA for the CDR3: TGTGCCAGCAGCTTAGATTCCCCCGGGACGGCAGAACAGAATGAGCAGTTCTTC. Amino acid sequence: CASSLDSPGTAEQNEQFF.

Notes on this clonotype: A much larger clone is a single base away; this may be a read error. The chain is built from TRBV7-2 and TRBJ2-7; D possibly matches TRBD1 or TRBD2 (5 bases each). The germline CDR1 and CDR2 sequences are SGHTA and FQGNSA. The CDR3 spans 14 residues. The V and J ends lost 6 bases and 3 bases respectively, with 15 bases between them. Here the CDR3 DNA reads TGTGCCAGCAGGTCCTCGGGACGGTTCTACGAGCAGTACTTC. This sequence encodes CASRSSGRFYEQYF.

This clonotype was found a few times. This chain links TRBV6-5 with TRBJ1-2; 7 nucleotides agree with TRBD1. Germline V gene lookup returns CDR1 MNHEY and CDR2 SVGAGI. Germline trimming cut 6 bases from V and 4 bases from J; bases unmatched to any gene: 11. The CDR3 runs 15 residues. This CDR3 reads CASSPEVTGFYGYTF. The DNA for the CDR3 is TGTGCCAGCAGCCCCGAGGTGACAGGGTTCTATGGCTACACCTTC.

This clonotype came up many times. V is TRBV7-2 and J is TRBJ2-7; 7 bases align to TRBD2. CDR1 and CDR2 from the germline V gene are SGHTA and FQGNSA. The CDR3 contains 14 residues. With V trimmed by 3 bases and J by 4 bases, 6 bases remained unmatched. The CDR3 protein is CASSLGGSRYEQYF. CDR3 sequence (DNA): TGTGCCAGCAGCTTGGGCGGGAGTAGGTACGAGCAGTACTTC.

Many counts were recorded for this clonotype. The J gene is TRBJ1-1, the V gene TRBV6-2 or TRBV6-3; D gene uncertain. Germline lookup yields CDR1 MNHEY and CDR2 SVGEGT. V was shortened by 6 bases and J by 4 bases, with 9 bases between the two germline ends. The CDR3 spans 12 residues. The CDR3: CASRDWITEAFF. CDR3 nucleotide sequence: TGTGCCAGCAGGGACTGGATCACTGAAGCTTTCTTT.

The rearrangement joins TRBV6-2 or TRBV6-3 to TRBJ2-1; D is possibly TRBD2 (6 bases). CDR1 MNHEY and CDR2 SVGEGT come from the germline V gene. With 0 bases removed from V and 0 bases from J, the gap between germline ends came to 21 bases. The CDR3 loop spans 20 amino acids. CDR3 nucleotides: TGTGCCAGCAGTTACTCCCGGGGTAGCGGAAAAGTAAGCTCCTACAATGAGCAGTTCTTC. This sequence encodes CASSYSRGSGKVSSYNEQFF.

This chain uses TRBV5-4 with TRBJ2-5, with a weak D call TRBD2 (6 bases). In germline, CDR1 is SGHNT, CDR2 YYREEE (reference sequence). V was shortened by 4 bases and J by 1 base, with 11 bases between the two germline ends. This CDR3 has 14 amino acids. The CDR3 nucleotides are TGTGCCAGCAGCGAGGGGAGGTTCCAAGAGACCCAGTACTTC. It specifies CASSEGRFQETQYF.

The chain employs TRBV4-3 and TRBJ1-5; no clear D gene. This CDR3 spans 16 amino acids. CDR1 is LGHNA, CDR2 YSLEER, per germline. Trimming removed 0 bases at V and 6 bases at J, with 15 bases between. The CDR3 coding sequence is TGCGCCAGCAGCCAAGAATTTCGTTCCGGGCGTCAGCCCCAGCATTTT. Protein sequence: CASSQEFRSGRQPQHF.